These 27 T cell receptor beta chains were all obtained from the same sample, sequenced in a study of T cell responses to AZD1222 COVID-19 vaccine. Method: immunoSEQ multiplex PCR; TCRdb's copy keeps in-frame clones and lacks some. The sample carries some 150,000 clones, 80% to 95% recorded once. The material was peripheral blood, obtained 28 days after the second AZD1222 dose. The receptors shown here come from an adult who received the AZD1222 COVID-19 vaccine.

The rearrangement joins TRBV19 to TRBJ1-1; 7 nucleotides agree with TRBD1. There are 15 residues in the CDR3. V trimming: 10 bases; J trimming: 3 bases; junction bases outside the gene matches: 14. CDR1 LNHDA and CDR2 SQIVND come from the germline V gene (reference sequence). The CDR3 reads CATKLPRQGHTEAFF. Written as DNA, the CDR3 is TGTGCCACCAAATTACCACGACAGGGCCACACTGAAGCTTTCTTT.

The chain is built from TRBV10-3 and TRBJ1-4, with D perhaps TRBD1 (5 bases). Per germline, CDR1 ENHRY and CDR2 SYGVKD. V lost 8 bases, J lost 5 bases, and 9 bases lay in between. This CDR3 has 12 amino acids. The CDR3 region has the DNA TGTGCCATCGGGACGGAGAATGAAAAACTGTTTTTT. Encoded protein: CAIGTENEKLFF.

This sequence joins TRBV4-1 and TRBJ2-6; D gene ambiguous. The length of the CDR3 is 16 residues. The germline V and J ends were trimmed by 1 base and 4 bases, with 11 bases remaining between them. The germline V gene has CDR1 MGHRA and CDR2 YSYEKL. The CDR3 here is CASSQAPQSGANVLTF. The DNA for the CDR3 is TGCGCCAGCAGCCAAGCGCCCCAAAGCGGGGCCAACGTCCTGACTTTC.

The chain recombines TRBV24-1 with TRBJ2-1, with 7 positions matching TRBD1. Germline V gene data show CDR1 as KGHDR and CDR2 as SFDVKD. The CDR3 totals 17 residues. J lost 2 bases, V lost 4 bases, and 10 bases had no gene match. CDR3 sequence: CATSDTSRTGTYNEQFF. Here the CDR3 DNA reads TGTGCCACCAGTGACACCTCTCGGACAGGAACCTACAATGAGCAGTTCTTC.

The chain is built from TRBV4-3 and TRBJ2-3, with 9 bases that match TRBD2. Losses at the gene ends were 6 bases for V and 4 bases for J; bases not matched to a gene: 8. The V gene's germline CDR1 is LGHNA and CDR2 YSLEER. The CDR3 length is 15 residues. CDR3 in DNA: TGCGCCAGCAGTCGGAGGGCGGGAGGGGCAGATACGCAGTATTTT. Amino acids: CASSRRAGGADTQYF.

This clone was counted a single time. The V gene is TRBV3-1 (or the pseudogene TRBV3-2), the J gene TRBJ1-6; D unclear. The ends were cut back, 3 bases at V and 8 bases at J, with 11 bases in the middle. Looked up from germline, CDR1 is LGHDT and CDR2 is YNNKEL (reference sequence). CDR3 length: 14 amino acids. CDR3 region: CASSQSRRDSPLHF. CDR3 DNA: TGTGCCAGCAGCCAGTCGCGCCGCGATTCACCCCTCCACTTT.

The CDR3 region is CASSELAGDTQYF. The CDR3 DNA follows: TGTGCCAGCAGCGAATTAGCTGGAGATACGCAGTATTTT. The chain combines TRBV5-5 with TRBJ2-3; D unresolved. The CDR3 has 13 amino acids. V was clipped by 4 bases and J by 5 bases, with 11 bases between them. CDR1 is SGHKS, CDR2 YYEKEE, per germline (reference sequence).

The chain has TRBV25-1 and TRBJ2-1, with D perhaps matching TRBD2 (6 bases). This CDR3 is 14 amino acids long. The V gene lost 7 bases and the J gene lost 6 bases, with 16 bases spanning the gap. Per the germline V gene, CDR1 is MGHDK and CDR2 is SYGVNS. CDR3 loop: CASTGTGAGNEQFF. In DNA, the CDR3 is TGTGCCAGCACCGGGACTGGGGCTGGCAATGAGCAGTTCTTC.

The chain joins TRBV7-2 to TRBJ2-7; D is unresolved. The CDR3 contains 13 residues. Germline V CDR1 and CDR2: SGHTA, FQGNSA. The ends were cut back, 1 base at V and 0 bases at J, with 4 bases in the middle. CDR3 in amino acids: CASSLVSSYEQYF. The CDR3 DNA sequence: TGTGCCAGCAGCTTAGTCAGCTCCTACGAGCAGTACTTC.

This clone was seen only once. J is TRBJ2-6 and V is TRBV10-1; 9 nucleotides agree with TRBD1. With 6 bases clipped from V and 2 bases from J, the junction kept 2 bases outside the gene matches. The length of the CDR3 is 15 residues. Looked up from germline, CDR1 is WNHNN and CDR2 is SYGVQD (reference sequence). CDR3 DNA: TGCGCCAGCAGCGGGACAGGGACTGGGGCCAACGTCCTGACTTTC. Its translation: CASSGTGTGANVLTF.

This chain uses TRBV4-1 with TRBJ2-5; 12 bases agree with TRBD2. CDR1 MGHRA and CDR2 YSYEKL come from the germline V gene. CDR3 length: 17 amino acids. The trim removed 3 bases at V and 1 base at J, leaving 6 bases unmatched. The CDR3 region has the DNA TGCGCCAGCAGCCATCGCGGACTAGCGGGGATCCAAGAGACCCAGTACTTC. It codes for CASSHRGLAGIQETQYF.

This rearrangement joins TRBV20-1 to TRBJ2-2; D is perhaps TRBD1 (6 bases). The CDR3 runs 15 residues. CDR1 and CDR2 (germline): DFQATT, SNEGSKA (reference sequence). The V gene lost 3 bases and the J gene lost 4 bases, with 15 bases spanning the gap. The CDR3 bases are TGCAGTGCTAGTTACGGACAGACCCTCACCGGGGAGCTGTTTTTT. The encoded protein is CSASYGQTLTGELFF.

This clone was counted once. The chain links TRBV6-2 or TRBV6-3 to TRBJ1-5; 11 bases agree with TRBD1. The ends lost 2 bases at V and 4 bases at J; junction bases unmatched: 13. Looked up from germline, CDR1 is MNHEY and CDR2 is SVGEGT. This CDR3 contains 19 residues. The CDR3 region is CASSYTPGTGGGWNQPQHF. As DNA, the CDR3 is TGTGCCAGCAGTTACACCCCCGGGACAGGGGGAGGATGGAATCAGCCCCAGCATTTT.

This chain uses TRBV12-3 or TRBV12-4 with TRBJ2-7, with D hard to call. V was pared by 8 bases and J by 3 bases, with 8 bases between. The CDR3 is 11 residues long. CDR3 protein: CASRVGYEQYF. The DNA for the CDR3 is TGTGCCAGCCGGGTAGGCTACGAGCAGTACTTC.

The chain uses TRBV27 and TRBJ1-4; the match to TRBD1 covers 9 bases. Trimming removed 3 bases from V and 8 bases from J; junction bases left unmatched: 10. The CDR3 has 16 residues. CDR1 is MNHEY, CDR2 SMNVEV, per germline (reference sequence). CDR3 protein: CASSFHPGTGQEKLFF. The CDR3 nucleotides read TGTGCCAGCAGTTTCCACCCCGGGACAGGGCAGGAAAAACTGTTTTTT.

The V gene is TRBV18, the J gene TRBJ2-5, with a weak D call TRBD2 (6 bases). The germline V gene encodes CDR1 KGHSH and CDR2 LQKENI. This CDR3 has 14 amino acids. Deletions cut 3 bases from V and 2 bases from J, with 10 bases between. This CDR3 reads CASSPSGTQETQYF. The CDR3 nucleotides read TGTGCCAGCTCACCGTCCGGGACTCAAGAGACCCAGTACTTC.

The chain joins TRBV28 to TRBJ2-7, with D unresolved. Deletions cut 0 bases from V and 6 bases from J, with 3 bases between. CDR1 and CDR2 (germline): MDHEN, SYDVKM. The CDR3 spans 11 residues. The CDR3 region is CASSLWGEQYF. Here the CDR3 DNA reads TGTGCCAGCAGTTTATGGGGCGAGCAGTACTTC. Full variable domain (rest looked up from reference TRBV28 and TRBJ2-7): DVKVTQSSRYLVKRTGEKVFLECVQDMDHENMFWYRQDPGLGLRLIYFSYDVKMKEKGDIPEGYSVSREKKERFSLILESASTNQTSMYLCASSLWGEQYFGPGTRLTVT.

The DNA for the CDR3 is TGTGCCAGCAGCTCCGGCCACAGCCTGAACACTGAAGCTTTCTTT. It codes for CASSSGHSLNTEAFF. The V gene is TRBV28, the J gene TRBJ1-1; D is unclear. V was shortened by 6 bases and J by 0 bases, with 14 bases between the two germline ends. The CDR3 contains 15 residues. In germline, CDR1 is MDHEN, CDR2 SYDVKM.

The CDR3 here is CATSDFPLDSYGYTF. Here the CDR3 DNA reads TGTGCCACCAGTGATTTCCCTTTAGACAGCTATGGCTACACCTTC. The rearrangement joins TRBV24-1 to TRBJ1-2, with D possibly TRBD1 on 5 matching bases. Germline CDR1 reads KGHDR; CDR2 reads SFDVKD. Between the trimmed V and J ends, which lost 1 base and 4 bases, there was a span of 12 bases. CDR3 size: 15 residues.

The genes are TRBV28 and TRBJ1-1; D is possibly TRBD1 (6 bases). This CDR3 is built from 15 residues. V was clipped by 6 bases and J by 3 bases, with 17 bases between them. Germline V CDR1 and CDR2: MDHEN, SYDVKM. The CDR3 DNA is TGTGCCAGCAGCCTACAGGGACCCTCAGACACTGAAGCTTTCTTT. This gives the protein CASSLQGPSDTEAFF.

The chain combines TRBV29-1 with TRBJ2-1; TRBD2 matches 8 bases. V lost 1 base and J lost 0; bases outside the gene matches: 5. The CDR3 length is 16 residues. Germline CDR1 reads SQVTM; CDR2 reads ANQGSEA. The CDR3 protein is CSVEAPSGRSYNEQFF. The CDR3 region has the DNA TGCAGCGTTGAAGCCCCTAGCGGGCGCTCCTACAATGAGCAGTTCTTC.

The chain recombines TRBV9 with TRBJ1-2; D not resolved. The germline V and J ends were trimmed by 5 bases and 2 bases, with 7 bases remaining between them. Germline V CDR1 and CDR2: SGDLS, YYNGEE. The CDR3 extends over 12 amino acids. The CDR3 region is CASSTQNYGYTF. In DNA form, the CDR3 reads TGTGCCAGCAGTACACAAAACTATGGCTACACCTTC.

The rearrangement uses TRBV12-5 and TRBJ2-5, with 11 bases identical to TRBD2. The germline V gene encodes CDR1 LGHNT and CDR2 FRNRAP. There are 13 residues in the CDR3. The CDR3 is CASTSGVQETQYF. Written as DNA, the CDR3 is TGTGCATCGACTAGCGGGGTTCAAGAGACCCAGTACTTC.

The DNA for the CDR3 is TGTGCCAGCAGTCACGCGGCGCTCCTAGCGTCCGACAATGAGCAGTTCTTC. This encodes CASSHAALLASDNEQFF. The J gene is TRBJ2-1, the V gene TRBV21-1; no DNA check was done on the table's D call, TRBD2. TRBV21-1 is a pseudogene locus. The CDR3 is made up of 17 amino acids.

The chain has TRBV6-5 and TRBJ2-7, with D possibly TRBD2 on 6 matching bases. This CDR3 comprises 15 residues. Trimming left V 6 bases short and J 2 bases short, with 17 bases between. The germline V gene has CDR1 MNHEY and CDR2 SVGAGI. The CDR3 DNA sequence: TGTGCCAGCAGGCGGGGCAGAACCGACACCTACGAGCAGTACTTC. Translated, it gives CASRRGRTDTYEQYF.

This chain links TRBV27 with TRBJ2-1, with no clear D. Germline V gives CDR1 MNHEY, CDR2 SMNVEV (reference sequence). Trimming took off 8 bases at V and 5 bases at J, with 4 bases between the two ends. There are 10 residues in the CDR3. CDR3 residues: CASDDNEQFF. CDR3 in DNA: TGTGCCAGCGATGACAATGAGCAGTTCTTC.

The V gene is TRBV7-9, the J gene TRBJ2-3; D possibly corresponds to TRBD1 (5 bases). CDR3 length: 15 amino acids. Per the germline V gene, CDR1 is SEHNR and CDR2 is FQNEAQ (reference sequence). Trimming pared 5 bases from V and 1 base from J, leaving 13 bases between. The chain's CDR3 is CASSVQGQGTDTQYF. CDR3 DNA sequence: TGTGCCAGCAGCGTTCAGGGTCAGGGCACAGATACGCAGTATTTT.